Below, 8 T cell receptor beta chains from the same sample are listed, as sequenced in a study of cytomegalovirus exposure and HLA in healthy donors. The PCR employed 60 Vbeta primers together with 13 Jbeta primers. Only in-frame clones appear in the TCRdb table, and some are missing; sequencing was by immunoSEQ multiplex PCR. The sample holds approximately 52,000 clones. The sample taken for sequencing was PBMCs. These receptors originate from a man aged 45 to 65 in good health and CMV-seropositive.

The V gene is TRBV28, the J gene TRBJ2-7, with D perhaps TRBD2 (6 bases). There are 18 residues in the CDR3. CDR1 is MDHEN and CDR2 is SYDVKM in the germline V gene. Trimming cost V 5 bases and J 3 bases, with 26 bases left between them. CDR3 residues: CASSPHPTGLAKNYEQYF. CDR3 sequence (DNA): TGTGCCAGCAGTCCTCATCCCACCGGGCTAGCGAAGAACTACGAGCAGTACTTC. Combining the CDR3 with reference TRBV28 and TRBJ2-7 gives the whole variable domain DVKVTQSSRYLVKRTGEKVFLECVQDMDHENMFWYRQDPGLGLRLIYFSYDVKMKEKGDIPEGYSVSREKKERFSLILESASTNQTSMYLCASSPHPTGLAKNYEQYFGPGTRLTVT.

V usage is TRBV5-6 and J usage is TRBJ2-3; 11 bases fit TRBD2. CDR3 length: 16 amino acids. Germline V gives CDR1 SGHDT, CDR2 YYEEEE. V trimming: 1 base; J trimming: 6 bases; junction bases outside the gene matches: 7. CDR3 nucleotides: TGTGCCAGCAGCTTGATGGTAGCGGGAGGGTTGGATACGCAGTATTTT. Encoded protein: CASSLMVAGGLDTQYF.

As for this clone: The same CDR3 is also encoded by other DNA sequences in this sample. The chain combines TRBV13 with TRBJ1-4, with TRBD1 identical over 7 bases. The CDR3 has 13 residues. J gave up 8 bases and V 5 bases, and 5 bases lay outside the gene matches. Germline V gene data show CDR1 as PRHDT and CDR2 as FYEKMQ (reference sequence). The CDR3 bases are TGTGCCAGCAGCCCCCCCAGGGGGGAAAAACTGTTTTTT. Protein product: CASSPPRGEKLFF.

In DNA, the CDR3 is TGCGCCAGCAGCCAAGAACTAGCGGAGGATGAGCAGTTCTTC. Translating it yields CASSQELAEDEQFF. This sequence joins TRBV4-3 and TRBJ2-1, with 8 bases fitting TRBD2. J gave up 8 bases and V 0 bases, and 3 bases lay outside the gene matches. This CDR3 contains 14 residues. Germline V CDR1 and CDR2: LGHNA, YSLEER.

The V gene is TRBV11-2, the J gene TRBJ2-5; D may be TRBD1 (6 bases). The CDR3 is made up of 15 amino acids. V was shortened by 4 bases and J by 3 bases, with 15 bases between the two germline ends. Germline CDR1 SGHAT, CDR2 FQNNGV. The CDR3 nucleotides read TGTGCCAGCAGCTCCCGGGGACAAGGGAAAGAGACCCAGTACTTC. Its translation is CASSSRGQGKETQYF.

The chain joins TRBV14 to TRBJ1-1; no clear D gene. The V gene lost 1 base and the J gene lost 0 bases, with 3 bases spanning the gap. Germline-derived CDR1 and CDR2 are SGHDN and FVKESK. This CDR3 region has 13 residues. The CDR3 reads CASSQVMNTEAFF. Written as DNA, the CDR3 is TGTGCCAGCAGCCAAGTTATGAACACTGAAGCTTTCTTT.

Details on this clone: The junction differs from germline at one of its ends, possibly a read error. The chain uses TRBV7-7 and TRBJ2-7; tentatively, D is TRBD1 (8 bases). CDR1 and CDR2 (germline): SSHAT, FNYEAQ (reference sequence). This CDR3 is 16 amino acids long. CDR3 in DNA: TGTGCTAGCAGCTTAAGGGTCACAGGGGGGGCCTACGAGCAGTACTTC. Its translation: CASSLRVTGGAYEQYF. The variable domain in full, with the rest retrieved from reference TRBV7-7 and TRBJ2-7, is GAGVSQSPRYKVTKRGQDVTLRCDPISSHATLYWYQQALGQGPEFLTYFNYEAQPDKSGLPSDRFSAERPEGSISTLTIQRTEQRDSAMYRCASSLRVTGGAYEQYFGPGTRLTVT.

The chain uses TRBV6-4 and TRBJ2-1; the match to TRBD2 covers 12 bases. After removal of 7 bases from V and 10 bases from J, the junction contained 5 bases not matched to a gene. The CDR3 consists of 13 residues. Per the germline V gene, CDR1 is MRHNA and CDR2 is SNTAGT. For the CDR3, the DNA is TGTGCCAGCAAGGCTAGCGGGGGGGCGGAGCAGTTCTTC. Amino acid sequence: CASKASGGAEQFF.